The 27 T cell receptor beta chains below all came from one sample that was sequenced in a study of Ad26.COV2.S vaccination and SARS-CoV-2 variants. The protocol was immunoSEQ multiplex PCR, while the TCRdb copy is restricted to in-frame clones and leaves out a portion. This table has around 370,000 clones, just over 90% appearing once. The sequenced sample was peripheral blood, obtained after recovery from COVID-19. The receptors originated from a human donor who had recovered from COVID-19.

The chain is built from TRBV2 and TRBJ1-2; D gene uncertain. The length of the CDR3 is 14 residues. CDR1 and CDR2 from the germline V gene are SNHLY and FYNNEI. V lost 1 base, J lost 3 bases, and 9 bases lay in between. The CDR3 loop reads CASSEGGGHYGYTF. The CDR3 coding sequence is TGTGCCAGCAGTGAAGGGGGTGGGCACTATGGCTACACCTTC.

The rearrangement uses TRBV3-1 (or the pseudogene TRBV3-2) and TRBJ1-1, with D uncertain. Germline CDR1 and CDR2: LGHDT and YNNKEL (reference sequence). V lost 1 base, J lost 10 bases, and 13 bases lay in between. This CDR3 comprises 13 residues. The CDR3 here is CASSQALSMGAFF. The CDR3 coding sequence is TGTGCCAGCAGCCAAGCCCTCAGCATGGGAGCTTTCTTT.

The chain combines TRBV7-9 with TRBJ2-2; a weak D match, TRBD2 (5 bases). The CDR3 runs to 15 residues. The ends were cut back, 0 bases at V and 1 base at J, with 6 bases in the middle. Germline CDR1 and CDR2: SEHNR and FQNEAQ (reference sequence). CDR3 sequence: CASSLALGNTGELFF. The CDR3 DNA follows: TGTGCCAGCAGCTTAGCACTAGGGAACACCGGGGAGCTGTTTTTT.

V usage is TRBV7-8 and J usage is TRBJ1-2; unclear D gene. Per the germline V gene, CDR1 is SGHVS and CDR2 is FQNEAQ. This CDR3 is 12 amino acids long. The ends were cut back, 5 bases at V and 8 bases at J, with 12 bases in the middle. The CDR3 is CASSPAGWGYTF. The CDR3, as DNA: TGTGCCAGCAGCCCCGCGGGATGGGGCTACACCTTC.

CDR3 in amino acids: CASSQALGTSGATEQYF. For the CDR3, the DNA is TGTGCCAGCAGCCAAGCCCTTGGGACTAGCGGGGCTACCGAGCAGTACTTC. The rearrangement links TRBV4-2 to TRBJ2-7; 13 bases map to TRBD2. The V segment lost 1 base and the J segment 6 bases; nucleotides outside the gene matches: 9. Germline V lookup: CDR1 LGHNA, CDR2 YNFKEQ. The CDR3 is 17 residues long.

This chain links TRBV6-6 with TRBJ2-7; TRBD1 aligns across 10 bases. V shed 6 bases, J shed 6 bases, and the junction held 8 bases outside the gene matches. The CDR3 extends over 14 amino acids. In germline, CDR1 is MNHNY, CDR2 SVGAGI (reference sequence). The CDR3 coding sequence is TGTGCCAGCAGCCCGCGGGGACAGGGGTCCGAGCAGTACTTC. It translates to CASSPRGQGSEQYF.

This clone was seen more than once but under ten times. The chain carries TRBV7-2 and TRBJ2-2; 7 bases line up with TRBD1. V lost 5 bases, J lost 3 bases, and 12 bases stayed unmatched. The CDR3 extends over 17 amino acids. Germline CDR1 SGHTA, CDR2 FQGNSA. As DNA, the CDR3 is TGTGCCAGCAGCCCACAGAGGGGGCGTATCGACACCGGGGAGCTGTTTTTT. Its translation: CASSPQRGRIDTGELFF. The full variable domain, completed using reference TRBV7-2 and TRBJ2-2, is GAGVSQSPSNKVTEKGKDVELRCDPISGHTALYWYRQSLGQGLEFLIYFQGNSAPDKSGLPSDRFSAERTGGSVSTLTIQRTQQEDSAVYLCASSPQRGRIDTGELFFGEGSRLTVL.

The CDR3 region has the DNA TGCGCCAGCAGCTTGCTTCCAGCAGGATTGTTCTACGAGCAGTACTTC. Its translation: CASSLLPAGLFYEQYF. J is TRBJ2-7 and V is TRBV5-1; D is undetermined. Germline-derived CDR1 and CDR2 are SGHRS and YFSETQ. CDR3 size: 16 residues. Trimming took 1 base from V and 3 from J, leaving 17 bases between them.

The rearrangement uses TRBV12-3 or TRBV12-4 and TRBJ1-6; D not certain. CDR3 length: 13 amino acids. The ends were cut back, 8 bases at V and 9 bases at J, with 14 bases in the middle. The CDR3 DNA sequence: TGTGCCAGCGGTGAACGGCCTGGTTCACCCCTCCACTTT. Its protein product is CASGERPGSPLHF.

In the case of this clone: This CDR3 is also generated by other DNA sequences in the sample. The chain employs TRBV5-1 and TRBJ2-7, with D perhaps matching TRBD1 (5 bases). CDR1 SGHRS and CDR2 YFSETQ come from the germline V gene. The CDR3 runs to 13 residues. V lost 0 bases, J lost 1 base, and 5 bases lay in between. The CDR3 DNA follows: TGCGCCAGCAGCTTGGGACAGTCCTACGAGCAGTACTTC. Translated, it gives CASSLGQSYEQYF. Supplemented by reference TRBV5-1 and TRBJ2-7, the full variable domain reads KAGVTQTPRYLIKTRGQQVTLSCSPISGHRSVSWYQQTPGQGLQFLFEYFSETQRNKGNFPGRFSGRQFSNSRSEMNVSTLELGDSALYLCASSLGQSYEQYFGPGTRLTVT.

The chain employs TRBV2 and TRBJ1-1; the match to TRBD1 covers 7 bases. The CDR3 has 13 residues. CDR1 SNHLY and CDR2 FYNNEI come from the germline V gene. With V trimmed by 7 bases and J by 6 bases, 8 bases remained unmatched. As DNA, the CDR3 is TGTGCCAGCACCTCTGACAGGGAGGCTGAAGCTTTCTTT. Translating it yields CASTSDREAEAFF.

This chain uses TRBV2 with TRBJ1-3; D gene ambiguous. Germline V lookup: CDR1 SNHLY, CDR2 FYNNEI. V lost 6 bases and J 0 bases, leaving 9 bases between the germline ends. CDR3 length: 14 amino acids. CDR3: CASRRESSGNTIYF. The CDR3 DNA reads as TGTGCCAGCAGGAGGGAGAGCTCTGGAAACACCATATATTTT.

The chain couples TRBV5-1 to TRBJ2-4; the D gene could be TRBD1 or TRBD2 (6 bases each). Germline loops: CDR1 SGHRS, CDR2 YFSETQ. Trimming pared 1 base from V and 3 bases from J, leaving 11 bases between. This CDR3 is built from 15 residues. The CDR3 reads CASSLTEGGKNIQYF. The DNA of the CDR3 is TGCGCCAGCAGCTTGACAGAGGGGGGCAAAAACATTCAGTACTTC.

This chain links TRBV27 with TRBJ2-3; D remains unclear. Germline V gene lookup returns CDR1 MNHEY and CDR2 SMNVEV (reference sequence). V dropped 5 bases and J dropped 6 bases, with 9 bases sitting between them. The CDR3 is made up of 12 amino acids. DNA of the CDR3: TGTGCCAGCAGTCCTACCTCGGATACGCAGTATTTT. Translation: CASSPTSDTQYF.

The chain is built from TRBV11-2 and TRBJ2-1; 9 bases are shared with TRBD2. The V segment lost 1 base and the J segment 4 bases; nucleotides outside the gene matches: 5. The length of the CDR3 is 16 residues. Per the germline V gene, CDR1 is SGHAT and CDR2 is FQNNGV. CDR3 coding DNA: TGTGCCAGCAGCTTAGTTCTAGCGGGGAAGTACAATGAGCAGTTCTTC. The encoded protein is CASSLVLAGKYNEQFF.

The DNA of the CDR3 is TGTGCCAGCAGCTTAGGTTGGACCCCCGGGGGCTACGAGCAGTACTTC. Translated: CASSLGWTPGGYEQYF. The gene calls are TRBV7-9 and TRBJ2-7; a weak D match, TRBD2 (6 bases). This CDR3 comprises 16 residues. Germline V gives CDR1 SEHNR, CDR2 FQNEAQ (reference sequence). Trimming pared 1 base from V and 3 bases from J, leaving 16 bases between.

The rearrangement links TRBV13 to TRBJ2-5; D call uncertain. The V and J ends lost 4 bases and 2 bases respectively, with 8 bases between them. The CDR3 consists of 13 residues. CDR1 PRHDT and CDR2 FYEKMQ come from the germline V gene (reference sequence). The CDR3 region has the DNA TGTGCCAGCAGCTCCGGACGGCAAGAGACCCAGTACTTC. Protein: CASSSGRQETQYF. Filled out from reference TRBV13 and TRBJ2-5, the complete variable domain reads AAGVIQSPRHLIKEKRETATLKCYPIPRHDTVYWYQQGPGQDPQFLISFYEKMQSDKGSIPDRFSAQQFSDYHSELNMSSLELGDSALYFCASSSGRQETQYFGPGTRLLVL.

The J gene is TRBJ1-3, the V gene TRBV27, with 8 bases identical to TRBD1. V lost 4 bases and J lost 8; bases outside the gene matches: 7. The CDR3 length is 14 residues. Germline lookup yields CDR1 MNHEY and CDR2 SMNVEV (reference sequence). CDR3: CASSWSQGADTIYF. CDR3 sequence (DNA): TGTGCCAGCAGTTGGAGTCAGGGGGCTGACACCATATATTTT.

The rearrangement links TRBV2 to TRBJ2-7; D is possibly TRBD1 (5 bases). This CDR3 spans 14 amino acids. Germline loops: CDR1 SNHLY, CDR2 FYNNEI. Trimming shortened V by 4 bases and J by 5 bases, and 15 bases separated the two germline ends. The CDR3 DNA follows: TGTGCCAGCAGTGTTGGGGCGGTTGGGGACGAGCAGTACTTC. Its translation: CASSVGAVGDEQYF.

About this clone itself: The same CDR3 can be traced to other DNA sequences in this sample. The gene calls are TRBV6-5 and TRBJ2-7, with 9 bases aligning to TRBD1. Looked up from germline, CDR1 is MNHEY and CDR2 is SVGAGI. The length of the CDR3 is 13 residues. V dropped 5 bases and J dropped 4; count of bases not matched to a gene: 3. CDR3: CASSRDRAYEQYF. The DNA of the CDR3 is TGTGCCAGCAGTCGGGACAGGGCGTACGAGCAGTACTTC.

The chain uses TRBV2 and TRBJ2-6; D is unclear. CDR1 SNHLY and CDR2 FYNNEI come from the germline V gene. CDR3 length: 13 residues. The V and J ends lost 8 bases and 0 bases respectively, with 5 bases between them. The CDR3 DNA reads TGTGCCAGCCAGACCTCTGGGGCCAACGTCCTGACTTTC. Protein: CASQTSGANVLTF.

The V and J genes are TRBV11-2 and TRBJ2-1; the match to TRBD2 covers 12 bases. Germline-derived CDR1 and CDR2 are SGHAT and FQNNGV. This CDR3 comprises 15 residues. J lost 2 bases, V lost 6 bases, and 2 bases had no gene match. Here the CDR3 DNA reads TGTGCCAGCAGACCTAGCGGGGGGGCCTACAATGAGCAGTTCTTC. Translating it yields CASRPSGGAYNEQFF.

The chain has TRBV12-3 or TRBV12-4 and TRBJ1-2, with 7 bases that match TRBD1. The V and J ends lost 1 base and 9 bases, in that order; junction bases with no gene match: 5. The CDR3 runs 13 residues. The DNA of the CDR3 is TGTGCCAGCAGTTTAGTCGACAGGGATAGCTACACCTTC. It translates to CASSLVDRDSYTF.

Here the CDR3 DNA reads TGTGCCATCAGGGACAGGGAGGCCGGGGAGCTGTTTTTT. Its protein is CAIRDREAGELFF. The chain joins TRBV10-3 to TRBJ2-2; TRBD1 agrees at 8 bases. The CDR3 has 13 residues. CDR1 is ENHRY, CDR2 SYGVKD, per germline. V lost 6 bases, J lost 6 bases, and 3 bases stayed unmatched.

The rearrangement links TRBV9 to TRBJ2-1, with 11 bases fitting TRBD2. CDR3 size: 16 residues. V gave up 0 bases and J gave up 9 bases; unmatched junction bases: 8. The germline V gene encodes CDR1 SGDLS and CDR2 YYNGEE. The CDR3 DNA is TGTGCCAGCAGCGTAGCATCTAGCGGGGGGTTGGGTGAGCAGTTCTTC. Its protein is CASSVASSGGLGEQFF.

The chain employs TRBV7-8 and TRBJ1-2; D might be TRBD1 (5 bases). The CDR3 length is 17 residues. V gave up 1 base and J gave up 4 bases, with 19 bases separating them. The germline V gene encodes CDR1 SGHVS and CDR2 FQNEAQ. CDR3 sequence reads: CASSLGRDRINSYGYTF. In DNA, the CDR3 is TGTGCCAGCAGCTTAGGGCGCGACAGAATTAACTCCTATGGCTACACCTTC.

This clone was detected only once. CDR3 in amino acids: CASSLGTGGPYNEQFF. The CDR3 DNA reads as TGTGCCAGCAGCTTAGGAACGGGGGGGCCGTACAATGAGCAGTTCTTC. V usage is TRBV13 and J usage is TRBJ2-1; 8 nucleotides match TRBD2. Looked up from germline, CDR1 is PRHDT and CDR2 is FYEKMQ (reference sequence). V dropped 0 bases and J dropped 4; count of bases not matched to a gene: 5. The length of the CDR3 is 16 residues.